Below are 22 T cell receptor beta chains sequenced from a single sample in a study of blood T cell repertoires in COVID-19. Produced via immunoSEQ multiplex PCR; TCRdb's table is partial and in-frame only. Among around 130,000 clones, roughly 84% were seen once, and the ten largest hold under 4%. The sample consisted of peripheral blood. The receptor set was obtained from a man between 60 and 75 years old with acute or convalescent COVID-19.

Worth noting for this clone: The same CDR3 is also encoded by other DNA sequences in this sample. The chain is built from TRBV7-9 and TRBJ2-5; TRBD1 matches 8 bases. J lost 4 bases, V lost 5 bases, and 6 bases had no gene match. The CDR3 covers 14 residues. Germline CDR1 SEHNR, CDR2 FQNEAQ (reference sequence). The CDR3 region is CASSPTGGGETQYF. CDR3 DNA: TGTGCCAGCAGCCCAACAGGGGGAGGAGAGACCCAGTACTTC.

The rearrangement links TRBV5-1 to TRBJ2-3; the D gene is possibly TRBD2 (6 bases). V was pared by 0 bases and J by 0 bases, with 11 bases between. From germline, CDR1 is SGHRS and CDR2 YFSETQ. CDR3 length equals 16 residues. The CDR3 sequence is CASSLAGTSSTDTQYF. CDR3 nucleotide sequence: TGCGCCAGCAGCTTGGCCGGGACTTCTAGCACAGATACGCAGTATTTT.

This chain links TRBV27 with TRBJ2-7; perhaps TRBD1 as D (6 bases). The length of the CDR3 is 15 residues. The V end was cut by 4 bases, the J end by 7 bases, with 20 bases between. CDR1 MNHEY and CDR2 SMNVEV come from the germline V gene (reference sequence). This chain's CDR3 is CASSSPRDKGVEQYF. In DNA, the CDR3 is TGTGCCAGCAGTTCACCCCGGGACAAGGGGGTGGAGCAGTACTTC.

The chain is built from TRBV3-1 (or the pseudogene TRBV3-2) and TRBJ1-3; a weak D match, TRBD1 (6 bases). The CDR3 runs 15 residues. The germline gives CDR1 LGHDT, CDR2 YNNKEL (reference sequence). The V gene lost 3 bases and the J gene lost 4 bases, with 13 bases spanning the gap. The CDR3 here is CASSQNTGPGNTIYF. As DNA, the CDR3 is TGTGCCAGCAGCCAGAATACAGGGCCCGGAAACACCATATATTTT.

The CDR3 DNA reads TGTGCCAGCAGCCAAGGATCCGGTTCTGCCTACGAGCAGTACTTC. This codes for CASSQGSGSAYEQYF. This chain links TRBV4-2 with TRBJ2-7; no clear D gene. CDR3 length: 15 amino acids. Germline CDR1 LGHNA, CDR2 YNFKEQ. Trimming pared 1 base from V and 2 bases from J, leaving 12 bases between.

This chain uses TRBV6-2 or TRBV6-3 with TRBJ2-2; D gene uncertain. This CDR3 comprises 15 residues. Germline-derived CDR1 and CDR2 are MNHEY and SVGEGT. V lost 3 bases and J lost 0, with 8 bases in between. The CDR3 protein is CASSYEQTNTGELFF. Here the CDR3 DNA reads TGTGCCAGCAGTTATGAACAAACGAACACCGGGGAGCTGTTTTTT.

On this clone itself: The sample contains more than one DNA sequence encoding this CDR3. The chain has TRBV28 and TRBJ1-1; no definite D call. V dropped 7 bases and J dropped 1 base, with 4 bases sitting between them. This CDR3 contains 11 residues. Germline V gives CDR1 MDHEN, CDR2 SYDVKM. As DNA, the CDR3 is TGTGCCAGCACAGGGAACACTGAAGCTTTCTTT. It specifies CASTGNTEAFF.

The chain uses TRBV28 and TRBJ2-7; 10 bases match TRBD1. V shed 2 bases and J 6 bases; nucleotides not matched to a gene: 4. The CDR3 consists of 14 residues. The germline CDR1 and CDR2 sequences are MDHEN and SYDVKM. CDR3 sequence (DNA): TGTGCCAGCAGTTTAGGGGACAGGGGTGGCGAGCAGTACTTC. This sequence encodes CASSLGDRGGEQYF. Together with reference TRBV28 and TRBJ2-7, the CDR3 gives the full variable domain: DVKVTQSSRYLVKRTGEKVFLECVQDMDHENMFWYRQDPGLGLRLIYFSYDVKMKEKGDIPEGYSVSREKKERFSLILESASTNQTSMYLCASSLGDRGGEQYFGPGTRLTVT.

This chain joins TRBV28 and TRBJ1-1, with D tentatively TRBD1 (6 bases). The CDR3 totals 14 residues. Per the germline V gene, CDR1 is MDHEN and CDR2 is SYDVKM. V lost 5 bases to trimming and J lost 3 bases, with 13 bases between them. In DNA, the CDR3 is TGTGCCAGCAGTACCCAGGGGTTAGACACTGAAGCTTTCTTT. Its protein product is CASSTQGLDTEAFF.

This clone was found a few times. This sequence joins TRBV29-1 and TRBJ2-2, with a possible D match to TRBD1 (5 bases). With 4 bases removed from V and 1 base from J, the gap between germline ends came to 16 bases. The CDR3 extends over 16 amino acids. Germline V gene data show CDR1 as SQVTM and CDR2 as ANQGSEA. CDR3 in DNA: TGCAGCGTTGTCCGGACAATCCCCTGGAACACCGGGGAGCTGTTTTTT. This translates into CSVVRTIPWNTGELFF.

The chain combines TRBV30 with TRBJ1-6; a weak D match, TRBD1 (5 bases). The CDR3 is 14 residues long. V was pared by 3 bases and J by 10 bases, with 16 bases between. CDR1 GTSNPN and CDR2 SVGIG come from the germline V gene (reference sequence). The DNA for the CDR3 is TGTGCCTGGAGGGTGGGGCTCGAAGGGTCACCCCTCCACTTT. It translates to CAWRVGLEGSPLHF.

This chain links TRBV3-1 (or the pseudogene TRBV3-2) with TRBJ1-2, with 8 bases fitting TRBD1. CDR3 length equals 19 residues. V gave up 1 base and J gave up 4 bases; unmatched junction bases: 17. Germline assignment: CDR1 LGHDT and CDR2 YNNKEL (reference sequence). The CDR3 DNA reads as TGTGCCAGCAGCCAAGTACTTAACGACAGGGGCCAGTGGGGCTATGGCTACACCTTC. Protein product: CASSQVLNDRGQWGYGYTF.

This clone was recorded only once. V gene TRBV5-1 combines with J gene TRBJ1-1; 8 bases map to TRBD1. The CDR3 runs 14 residues. Germline CDR1 reads SGHRS; CDR2 reads YFSETQ. V gave up 3 bases and J gave up 2 bases; unmatched junction bases: 3. The chain's CDR3 is CASSSGTGNTEAFF. CDR3 in DNA: TGCGCCAGCAGCTCCGGGACAGGCAACACTGAAGCTTTCTTT.

The V gene is TRBV7-3, the J gene TRBJ2-1; unclear D gene. Germline assignment: CDR1 SGHTA and CDR2 FQGTGA. Between the trimmed V and J ends, which lost 8 bases and 4 bases, there was a span of 9 bases. This CDR3 has 12 amino acids. CDR3 sequence (DNA): TGTGCCAGCGGCTCCAGATACAATGAGCAGTTCTTC. Its protein is CASGSRYNEQFF. The full variable domain, completed using reference TRBV7-3 and TRBJ2-1, is GAGVSQTPSNKVTEKGKYVELRCDPISGHTALYWYRQSLGQGPEFLIYFQGTGAADDSGLPNDRFFAVRPEGSVSTLKIQRTERGDSAVYLCASGSRYNEQFFGPGTRLTVL.

This chain uses TRBV6-5 with TRBJ2-3; possible D gene TRBD2, 6 bases. This CDR3 spans 16 amino acids. Trimming left V 0 bases short and J 5 bases short, with 15 bases between. Germline values: CDR1 MNHEY, CDR2 SVGAGI. In DNA form, the CDR3 reads TGTGCCAGCAGTTACTCGTCTAGCGTTTCTCAAGATACGCAGTATTTT. As protein: CASSYSSSVSQDTQYF.

The chain has TRBV5-4 and TRBJ2-7, with D hard to call. This CDR3 has 12 residues. Germline V lookup: CDR1 SGHNT, CDR2 YYREEE (reference sequence). Trimming took 0 bases from V and 5 from J, leaving 6 bases between them. CDR3 loop: CASSLETNEQYF. The DNA for the CDR3 is TGTGCCAGCAGCTTGGAGACAAACGAGCAGTACTTC.

The genes are TRBV28 and TRBJ2-5, with D perhaps matching TRBD2 (5 bases). This CDR3 is built from 14 residues. The germline gives CDR1 MDHEN, CDR2 SYDVKM. V was cut by 2 bases and J by 4 bases, with 11 bases left in between. CDR3: CASSLGLGRETQYF. Written as DNA, the CDR3 is TGTGCCAGCAGTTTAGGACTGGGCCGAGAGACCCAGTACTTC.

The chain employs TRBV28 and TRBJ1-1, with 9 bases matching TRBD1. Germline CDR1 is MDHEN and CDR2 is SYDVKM. CDR3 length: 14 amino acids. The trim removed 5 bases at V and 7 bases at J, leaving 8 bases unmatched. The CDR3 protein is CASSPGQGRGEAFF. DNA of the CDR3: TGTGCCAGCAGTCCAGGACAGGGGAGGGGTGAAGCTTTCTTT.

This chain uses TRBV19 with TRBJ1-5; 8 nucleotides agree with TRBD1. The germline CDR1 and CDR2 sequences are LNHDA and SQIVND (reference sequence). The CDR3 is made up of 15 amino acids. V gave up 7 bases and J gave up 6 bases; unmatched junction bases: 11. Here the CDR3 reads CASKASTGARQPQHF. CDR3 bases: TGTGCCAGTAAGGCCTCGACAGGGGCGCGTCAGCCCCAGCATTTT.

The V call is TRBV3-1 (or the pseudogene TRBV3-2), the J call TRBJ2-1, with D tentatively TRBD2 (5 bases). Germline V lookup: CDR1 LGHDT, CDR2 YNNKEL (reference sequence). This CDR3 has 12 residues. Trimming pared 4 bases from V and 9 bases from J, leaving 10 bases between. The CDR3, as DNA: TGTGCCAGCAGCCGAGGCGGAGGTGAGCAGTTCTTC. The encoded protein is CASSRGGGEQFF.

The V gene is TRBV18, the J gene TRBJ2-7; a weak D match, TRBD1 (5 bases). This CDR3 is built from 14 residues. Germline V gene data show CDR1 as KGHSH and CDR2 as LQKENI. With 2 bases removed from V and 2 bases from J, the gap between germline ends came to 10 bases. In DNA form, the CDR3 reads TGTGCCAGCTCACCAAAGCAGGGCCCCTACGAGCAGTACTTC. This gives the protein CASSPKQGPYEQYF. Full variable domain (remainder filled in from reference TRBV18 and TRBJ2-7): NAGVMQNPRHLVRRRGQEARLRCSPMKGHSHVYWYRQLPEEGLKFMVYLQKENIIDESGMPKERFSAEFPKEGPSILRIQQVVRGDSAAYFCASSPKQGPYEQYFGPGTRLTVT.

The chain links TRBV18 to TRBJ2-6, with D possibly TRBD1 on 6 matching bases. The germline V and J ends were trimmed by 2 bases and 0 bases, with 8 bases remaining between them. This CDR3 has 16 amino acids. Germline V gene data show CDR1 as KGHSH and CDR2 as LQKENI. For the CDR3, the DNA is TGTGCCAGCTCACCAGTAGGGGGCTCTGGGGCCAACGTCCTGACTTTC. Amino acids: CASSPVGGSGANVLTF.